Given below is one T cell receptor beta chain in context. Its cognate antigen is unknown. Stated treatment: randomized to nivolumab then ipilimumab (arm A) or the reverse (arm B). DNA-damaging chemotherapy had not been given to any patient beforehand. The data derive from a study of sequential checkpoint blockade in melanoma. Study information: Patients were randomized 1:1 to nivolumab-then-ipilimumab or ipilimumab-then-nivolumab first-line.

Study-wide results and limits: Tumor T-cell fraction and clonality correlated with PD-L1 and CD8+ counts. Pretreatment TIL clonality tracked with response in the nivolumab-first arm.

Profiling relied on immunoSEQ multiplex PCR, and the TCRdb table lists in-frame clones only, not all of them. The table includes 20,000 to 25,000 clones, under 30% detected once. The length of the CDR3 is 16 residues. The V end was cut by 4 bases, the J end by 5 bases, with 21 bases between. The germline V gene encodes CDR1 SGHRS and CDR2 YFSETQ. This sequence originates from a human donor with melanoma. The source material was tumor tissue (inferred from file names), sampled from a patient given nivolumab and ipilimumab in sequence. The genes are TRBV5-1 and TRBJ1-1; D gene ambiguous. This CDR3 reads CASSLGIGLRDTEAFF. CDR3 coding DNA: TGCGCCAGCAGCCTAGGAATCGGCCTAAGGGATACTGAAGCTTTCTTT. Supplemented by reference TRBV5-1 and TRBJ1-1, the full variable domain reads KAGVTQTPRYLIKTRGQQVTLSCSPISGHRSVSWYQQTPGQGLQFLFEYFSETQRNKGNFPGRFSGRQFSNSRSEMNVSTLELGDSALYLCASSLGIGLRDTEAFFGQGTRLTVV.